The next 26 T cell receptor beta chains were all read from a single sample in a study of CD8+ T cells in alopecia areata. cDNA serving as the sequencing template came from extracted, reverse transcribed RNA. Libraries were prepared by immunoSEQ multiplex PCR; TCRdb keeps only in-frame clonotypes and omits some of them. There are almost 250,000 clones in the sample; 65% to 70% occur only once, and around 1.2% lies in the top ten. The sample here was CD4+ T cells sorted from blood, taken at week 0. These receptor sequences come from a human donor with alopecia areata.

The chain uses TRBV11-2 and TRBJ2-5; 9 bases are shared with TRBD1. The CDR3 length is 16 residues. V was pared by 2 bases and J by 4 bases, with 8 bases of the junction left unmatched. Per germline, CDR1 SGHAT and CDR2 FQNNGV. The CDR3 DNA follows: TGTGCCAGCAGCTTAATTTCTTACAGGGGGCGAGAGACCCAGTACTTC. Protein product: CASSLISYRGRETQYF.

The chain carries TRBV6-5 and TRBJ2-5; D possibly uses TRBD1 or TRBD2 (6 bases each). V was trimmed by 7 bases and J by 7 bases, leaving 10 bases between them. The germline V gene encodes CDR1 MNHEY and CDR2 SVGAGI. The CDR3 sequence is 11 residues long. The DNA for the CDR3 is TGTGCCAGCAAGGGGGGCTGGACCCAGTACTTC. The encoded protein is CASKGGWTQYF.

Only one count was recorded for this clone. The chain combines TRBV4-1 with TRBJ1-1; D gene ambiguous. This CDR3 is built from 15 residues. V gave up 0 bases and J gave up 0 bases, with 8 bases separating them. The V gene's germline CDR1 is MGHRA and CDR2 YSYEKL. Here the CDR3 reads CASSQEYRLNTEAFF. CDR3 bases: TGCGCCAGCAGCCAAGAGTACAGATTGAACACTGAAGCTTTCTTT.

This sequence joins TRBV18 and TRBJ2-3, with TRBD2 matching over 8 bases. The germline V gene has CDR1 KGHSH and CDR2 LQKENI. This CDR3 is 16 amino acids long. Unmatched junction bases numbered 4, after V lost 0 bases and J lost 2 bases. The CDR3 loop is CASSPPVGGATDTQYF. The CDR3 DNA follows: TGTGCCAGCTCACCACCCGTCGGGGGGGCCACAGATACGCAGTATTTT.

This sequence joins TRBV30 and TRBJ1-2; no clear D. The V gene's germline CDR1 is GTSNPN and CDR2 SVGIG (reference sequence). The CDR3 length is 12 residues. The ends were cut back, 1 base at V and 3 bases at J, with 6 bases in the middle. The CDR3 sequence: CAWSGRYYGYTF. For the CDR3, the DNA is TGTGCCTGGAGTGGCCGATACTATGGCTACACCTTC.

The chain couples TRBV4-3 to TRBJ2-1; D possibly corresponds to TRBD1 (5 bases). Looked up from germline, CDR1 is LGHNA and CDR2 is YSLEER. This CDR3 region has 16 residues. With 4 bases removed from V and 0 bases from J, the gap between germline ends came to 13 bases. The CDR3 sequence is CASSREHRYSYNEQFF. DNA for the CDR3: TGCGCCAGCAGCCGAGAGCACAGGTACTCCTACAATGAGCAGTTCTTC.

The V call is TRBV7-9, the J call TRBJ1-2; 7 bases map to TRBD1. Germline loops: CDR1 SEHNR, CDR2 FQNEAQ (reference sequence). Trimming at V came to 6 bases and at J to 7 bases, leaving 14 bases not matched to a gene. This CDR3 comprises 15 residues. In DNA form, the CDR3 reads TGTGCCAGCAGGCCCGCAGACAGGGAAGGCGGTGGCTACACCTTC. Translation: CASRPADREGGGYTF.

This clone has more than one count but fewer than ten. The CDR3 sequence is CAWSLTQGKQYF. The CDR3 nucleotides are TGTGCCTGGAGTTTGACACAGGGAAAACAGTACTTC. The chain has TRBV30 and TRBJ2-7; tentatively, D is TRBD1 (6 bases). The germline gives CDR1 GTSNPN, CDR2 SVGIG (reference sequence). CDR3 size: 12 residues. The germline V and J ends were trimmed by 2 bases and 10 bases, with 15 bases remaining between them.

V is TRBV14 and J is TRBJ2-7, with 8 bases matching TRBD1. The germline CDR1 and CDR2 sequences are SGHDN and FVKESK. The V and J ends lost 1 base and 2 bases, in that order; junction bases with no gene match: 7. The CDR3 consists of 16 residues. CDR3 in DNA: TGTGCCAGCAGCCAAGCCCCCGGACAGGGCCCCTACGAGCAGTACTTC. This sequence encodes CASSQAPGQGPYEQYF. Supplemented by reference TRBV14 and TRBJ2-7, the full variable domain reads EAGVTQFPSHSVIEKGQTVTLRCDPISGHDNLYWYRRVMGKEIKFLLHFVKESKQDESGMPNNRFLAERTGGTYSTLKVQPAELEDSGVYFCASSQAPGQGPYEQYFGPGTRLTVT.

The chain carries TRBV7-3 and TRBJ2-3; the match to TRBD2 covers 15 bases. From germline, CDR1 is SGHTA and CDR2 FQGTGA. J was trimmed by 4 bases and V by 3 bases; bases with no gene match: 8. This CDR3 has 18 amino acids. The CDR3, as DNA: TGTGCCAGCAGCTTTTCCGACGGACTAGCGGGGGGGTCAGATACGCAGTATTTT. Protein: CASSFSDGLAGGSDTQYF. Filled out from reference TRBV7-3 and TRBJ2-3, the complete variable domain reads GAGVSQTPSNKVTEKGKYVELRCDPISGHTALYWYRQSLGQGPEFLIYFQGTGAADDSGLPNDRFFAVRPEGSVSTLKIQRTERGDSAVYLCASSFSDGLAGGSDTQYFGPGTRLTVL.

The rearrangement uses TRBV28 and TRBJ2-7; 11 bases agree with TRBD1. CDR3 length: 16 residues. Germline-derived CDR1 and CDR2 are MDHEN and SYDVKM. V dropped 4 bases and J dropped 3; count of bases not matched to a gene: 8. The CDR3 nucleotides read TGTGCCAGCAGTTCCCCCCCGGGACAGGGGGACTACGAGCAGTACTTC. It codes for CASSSPPGQGDYEQYF.

The rearrangement uses TRBV7-9 and TRBJ2-3; D is uncertain. V was shortened by 5 bases and J by 6 bases, with 18 bases between the two germline ends. Per the germline V gene, CDR1 is SEHNR and CDR2 is FQNEAQ (reference sequence). The CDR3 is 15 residues long. CDR3 amino acids: CASSHEDTEDDTQYF. The CDR3 region has the DNA TGTGCCAGCAGCCACGAAGACACCGAAGACGATACGCAGTATTTT.

This rearrangement joins TRBV29-1 to TRBJ2-7; D is possibly TRBD1 (5 bases). The CDR3 is 11 residues long. V shed 7 bases and J shed 3 bases, with 10 bases lying between them. Per germline, CDR1 SQVTM and CDR2 ANQGSEA. Here the CDR3 DNA reads TGCAGCGCTAGGGGATTCTACGAGCAGTACTTC. Its translation is CSARGFYEQYF.

In its sample, this clone was seen once. The DNA of the CDR3 is TGTGCCAGCTCACAACGGGAAGGGTTAGAGACCCAGTACTTC. Its protein is CASSQREGLETQYF. J is TRBJ2-5 and V is TRBV18, with D possibly being TRBD2 (5 bases). From germline, CDR1 is KGHSH and CDR2 LQKENI. Trimming removed 4 bases from V and 4 bases from J, with 13 bases in between. The CDR3 length is 14 residues.

The chain links TRBV7-2 to TRBJ2-3; D not resolved. Germline values: CDR1 SGHTA, CDR2 FQGNSA. The CDR3 is 16 residues long. V was shortened by 3 bases and J by 0 bases, with 13 bases between the two germline ends. The CDR3 bases are TGTGCCAGCAGCTTCTCAGGAGCTTCTAGCACAGATACGCAGTATTTT. It codes for CASSFSGASSTDTQYF.

Ten or more counts support this clone. This rearrangement joins TRBV18 to TRBJ2-3; TRBD2 matches 7 bases. The germline CDR1 and CDR2 sequences are KGHSH and LQKENI. The V and J ends lost 4 bases and 2 bases, in that order; junction bases with no gene match: 15. This CDR3 is built from 18 residues. This chain's CDR3 is CASSRPWGGPKTTDTQYF. The CDR3 DNA is TGTGCCAGCTCACGCCCTTGGGGGGGACCTAAAACCACAGATACGCAGTATTTT.

In DNA, the CDR3 is TGTGCCACAGAGACAGTAGCTTATAGCAATCAGCCCCAGCATTTT. Protein sequence: CATETVAYSNQPQHF. The chain has TRBV19 and TRBJ1-5; possibly TRBD1 for D (5 bases). Trimming shortened V by 10 bases and J by 0 bases, and 16 bases separated the two germline ends. The CDR3 is made up of 15 amino acids. CDR1 is LNHDA and CDR2 is SQIVND in the germline V gene (reference sequence).

The rearrangement links TRBV6-5 to TRBJ1-5; D is undetermined. Per germline, CDR1 MNHEY and CDR2 SVGAGI. The germline V and J ends were trimmed by 5 bases and 7 bases, with 9 bases remaining between them. The CDR3 runs to 12 residues. CDR3 protein: CASSTGRQPQHF. The CDR3 DNA reads TGTGCCAGCAGTACCGGGAGGCAGCCCCAGCATTTT.

In the case of this clone: Within the sample, other DNA sequences also encode this same CDR3. The chain links TRBV29-1 to TRBJ2-5; 8 bases fit TRBD1. The germline V gene encodes CDR1 SQVTM and CDR2 ANQGSEA. J lost 2 bases, V lost 6 bases, and 2 bases had no gene match. This CDR3 has 12 residues. CDR3 in DNA: TGCAGCGTAACAGGGGGACAAGAGACCCAGTACTTC. This translates into CSVTGGQETQYF.

The V gene is TRBV7-2, the J gene TRBJ2-4; D possibly uses TRBD1 or TRBD2 (6 bases each). Looked up from germline, CDR1 is SGHTA and CDR2 is FQGNSA. The CDR3 is 15 amino acids. The V gene lost 1 base and the J gene lost 7 bases, with 14 bases spanning the gap. DNA for the CDR3: TGTGCCAGCAGCTTAGGGCCCCTAGGGGGGAACATTCAGTACTTC. Protein: CASSLGPLGGNIQYF.

This clone was detected only a few times. The sample has other DNA sequences that encode this CDR3 too. The CDR3 DNA reads TGCAGCGTGGATAGAGAGACCCAGTACTTC. Protein sequence: CSVDRETQYF. The V and J genes are TRBV29-1 and TRBJ2-5; D gene unclear. The CDR3 runs to 10 residues. Per the germline V gene, CDR1 is SQVTM and CDR2 is ANQGSEA. Between the trimmed V and J ends, which lost 6 bases and 4 bases, there was a span of 6 bases.

The V call is TRBV6-6, the J call TRBJ1-1; D is undetermined. V gave up 7 bases and J gave up 4 bases, with 13 bases separating them. The CDR3 has 13 residues. Germline assignment: CDR1 MNHNY and CDR2 SVGAGI (reference sequence). As DNA, the CDR3 is TGTGCCAGCACCCGGGAGGTGGGCACTGAAGCTTTCTTT. Protein product: CASTREVGTEAFF.

About this clone itself: Other nucleotide sequences from this sample produce the same CDR3. The rearrangement joins TRBV27 to TRBJ1-2; no clear D. The CDR3 consists of 12 residues. Germline CDR1 reads MNHEY; CDR2 reads SMNVEV (reference sequence). The V and J ends lost 5 bases and 4 bases respectively, with 8 bases between them. CDR3 in amino acids: CASSPRGYGYTF. The CDR3 coding sequence is TGTGCCAGCAGTCCCCGGGGCTATGGCTACACCTTC.

The chain carries TRBV30 and TRBJ1-4; D remains ambiguous. Germline V CDR1 and CDR2: GTSNPN, SVGIG (reference sequence). The CDR3 is 13 residues long. Trimming left V 0 bases short and J 8 bases short, with 10 bases between. The CDR3, as DNA: TGTGCCTGGAGTGTAGGGTTGGACGAAAAACTGTTTTTT. Translating it yields CAWSVGLDEKLFF. The entire variable domain, with the rest obtained from reference TRBV30 and TRBJ1-4, is as follows: SQTIHQWPATLVQPVGSPLSLECTVEGTSNPNLYWYRQAAGRGLQLLFYSVGIGQISSEVPQNLSASRPQDRQFILSSKKLLLSDSGFYLCAWSVGLDEKLFFGSGTQLSVL.

This clone has just a few counts. The chain carries TRBV2 and TRBJ1-1, with D unresolved. The CDR3 contains 15 residues. V was pared by 9 bases and J by 7 bases, with 24 bases between. CDR1 and CDR2 (germline): SNHLY, FYNNEI. CDR3 DNA: TGTGCCAGTTCCAAAGAGGGTTGGGCGAACGGTGAAGCTTTCTTT. It specifies CASSKEGWANGEAFF. The full variable domain, its missing parts supplied by reference TRBV2 and TRBJ1-1, is EPEVTQTPSHQVTQMGQEVILRCVPISNHLYFYWYRQILGQKVEFLVSFYNNEISEKSEIFDDQFSVERPDGSNFTLKIRSTKLEDSAMYFCASSKEGWANGEAFFGQGTRLTVV.

The rearrangement links TRBV29-1 to TRBJ2-3; 16 bases are shared with TRBD2. J was trimmed by 1 base and V by 1 base; bases with no gene match: 2. Germline V CDR1 and CDR2: SQVTM, ANQGSEA. The CDR3 sequence is 17 residues long. The CDR3 loop is CSVEAGTSGGGTDTQYF. The CDR3 DNA sequence: TGCAGCGTTGAAGCAGGGACTAGCGGGGGGGGCACAGATACGCAGTATTTT.